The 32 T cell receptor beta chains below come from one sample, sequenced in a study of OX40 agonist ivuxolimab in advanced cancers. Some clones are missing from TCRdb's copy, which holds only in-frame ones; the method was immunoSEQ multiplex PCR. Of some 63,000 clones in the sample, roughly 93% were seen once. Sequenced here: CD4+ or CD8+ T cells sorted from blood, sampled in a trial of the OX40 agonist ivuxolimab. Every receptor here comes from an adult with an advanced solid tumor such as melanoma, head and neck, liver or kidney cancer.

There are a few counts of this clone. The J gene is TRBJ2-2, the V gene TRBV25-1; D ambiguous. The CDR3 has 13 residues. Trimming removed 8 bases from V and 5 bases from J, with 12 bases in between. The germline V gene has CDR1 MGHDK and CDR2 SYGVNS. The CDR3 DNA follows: TGTGCCAGCCTCTCAATCCGGACCGGGGAGCTGTTTTTT. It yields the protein CASLSIRTGELFF.

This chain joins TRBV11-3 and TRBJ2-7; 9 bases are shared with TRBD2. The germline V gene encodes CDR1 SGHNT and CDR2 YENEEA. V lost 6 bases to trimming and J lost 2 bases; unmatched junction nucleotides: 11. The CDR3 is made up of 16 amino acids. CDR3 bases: TGTGCCAGCAGGGACAGACTAGCGGAGAAGGCCTACGAGCAGTACTTC. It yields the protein CASRDRLAEKAYEQYF. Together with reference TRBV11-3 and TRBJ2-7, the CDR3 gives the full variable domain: EAGVVQSPRYKIIEKKQPVAFWCNPISGHNTLYWYLQNLGQGPELLIRYENEEAVDDSQLPKDRFSAERLKGVDSTLKIQPAELGDSAVYLCASRDRLAEKAYEQYFGPGTRLTVT.

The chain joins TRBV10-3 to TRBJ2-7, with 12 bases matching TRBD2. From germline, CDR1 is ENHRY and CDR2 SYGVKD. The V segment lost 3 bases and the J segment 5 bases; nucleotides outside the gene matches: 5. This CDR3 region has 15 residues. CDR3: CAISEGLAGIDEQYF. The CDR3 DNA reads TGTGCCATCAGTGAAGGACTAGCGGGAATTGACGAGCAGTACTTC.

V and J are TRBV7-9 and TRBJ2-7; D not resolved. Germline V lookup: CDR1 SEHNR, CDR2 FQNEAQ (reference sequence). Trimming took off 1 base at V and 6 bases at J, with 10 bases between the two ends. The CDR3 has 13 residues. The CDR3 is CASSLGAIIEQYF. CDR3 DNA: TGTGCCAGCAGCTTAGGGGCCATAATCGAGCAGTACTTC.

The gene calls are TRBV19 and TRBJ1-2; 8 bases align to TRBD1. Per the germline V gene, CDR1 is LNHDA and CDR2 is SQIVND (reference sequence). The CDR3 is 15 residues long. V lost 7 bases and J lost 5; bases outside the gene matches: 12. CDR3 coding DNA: TGTGCCAGTACTCCGGGACAGGACCCGGAGTATGGCTACACCTTC. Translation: CASTPGQDPEYGYTF.

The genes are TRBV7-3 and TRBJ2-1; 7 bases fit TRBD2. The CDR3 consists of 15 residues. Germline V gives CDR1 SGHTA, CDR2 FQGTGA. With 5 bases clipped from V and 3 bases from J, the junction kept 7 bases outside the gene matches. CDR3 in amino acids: CASSPLGEGYNEQFF. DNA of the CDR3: TGTGCCAGCAGCCCTCTGGGGGAGGGCTACAATGAGCAGTTCTTC.

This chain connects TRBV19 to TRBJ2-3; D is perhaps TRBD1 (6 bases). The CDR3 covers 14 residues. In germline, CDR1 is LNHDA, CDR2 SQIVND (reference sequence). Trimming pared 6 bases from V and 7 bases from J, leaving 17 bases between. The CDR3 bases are TGTGCCAGTAGGCCCGGGACACAGACGCATACGCAGTATTTT. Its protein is CASRPGTQTHTQYF. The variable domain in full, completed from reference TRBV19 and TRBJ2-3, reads DGGITQSPKYLFRKEGQNVTLSCEQNLNHDAMYWYRQDPGQGLRLIYYSQIVNDFQKGDIAEGYSVSREKKESFPLTVTSAQKNPTAFYLCASRPGTQTHTQYFGPGTRLTVL.

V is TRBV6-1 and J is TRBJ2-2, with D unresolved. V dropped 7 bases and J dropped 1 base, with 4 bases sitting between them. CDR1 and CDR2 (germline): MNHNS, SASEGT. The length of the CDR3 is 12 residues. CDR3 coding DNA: TGTGCCAGCATGTGGAACACCGGGGAGCTGTTTTTT. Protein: CASMWNTGELFF.

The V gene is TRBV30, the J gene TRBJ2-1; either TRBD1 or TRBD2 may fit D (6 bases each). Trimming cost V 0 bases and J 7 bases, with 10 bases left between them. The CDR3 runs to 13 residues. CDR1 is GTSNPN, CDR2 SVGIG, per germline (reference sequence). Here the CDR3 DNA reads TGTGCCTGGAGTGTACGAGGGGGGAATGAGCAGTTCTTC. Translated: CAWSVRGGNEQFF.

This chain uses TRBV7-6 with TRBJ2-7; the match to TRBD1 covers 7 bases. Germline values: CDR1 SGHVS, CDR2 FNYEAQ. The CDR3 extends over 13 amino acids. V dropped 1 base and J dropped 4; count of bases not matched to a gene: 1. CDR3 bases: TGTGCCAGCAGCTTAGGGGACAGATACGAGCAGTACTTC. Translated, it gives CASSLGDRYEQYF.

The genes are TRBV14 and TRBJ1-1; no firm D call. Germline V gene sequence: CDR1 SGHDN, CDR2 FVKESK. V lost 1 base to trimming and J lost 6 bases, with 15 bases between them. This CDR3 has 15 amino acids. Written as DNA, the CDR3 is TGTGCCAGCAGCCAAGGCCGCCGGCCGGAGGCTGAAGCTTTCTTT. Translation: CASSQGRRPEAEAFF.

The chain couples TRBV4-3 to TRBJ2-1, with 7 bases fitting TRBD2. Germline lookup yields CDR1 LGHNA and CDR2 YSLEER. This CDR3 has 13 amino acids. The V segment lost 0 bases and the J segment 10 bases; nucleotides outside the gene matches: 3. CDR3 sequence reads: CASSQDLLAEQFF. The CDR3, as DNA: TGCGCCAGCAGCCAAGATTTACTAGCGGAGCAGTTCTTC.

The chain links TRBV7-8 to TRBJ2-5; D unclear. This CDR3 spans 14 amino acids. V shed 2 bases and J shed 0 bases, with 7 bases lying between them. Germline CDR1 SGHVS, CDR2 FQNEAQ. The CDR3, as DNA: TGTGCCAGCAGCTTAAGGCGGTACCAAGAGACCCAGTACTTC. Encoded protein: CASSLRRYQETQYF.

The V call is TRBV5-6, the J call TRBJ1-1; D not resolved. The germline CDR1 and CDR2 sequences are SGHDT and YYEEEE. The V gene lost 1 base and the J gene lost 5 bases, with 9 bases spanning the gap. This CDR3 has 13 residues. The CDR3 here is CASSLQAFTEAFF. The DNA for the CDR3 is TGTGCCAGCAGCTTGCAGGCATTTACTGAAGCTTTCTTT.

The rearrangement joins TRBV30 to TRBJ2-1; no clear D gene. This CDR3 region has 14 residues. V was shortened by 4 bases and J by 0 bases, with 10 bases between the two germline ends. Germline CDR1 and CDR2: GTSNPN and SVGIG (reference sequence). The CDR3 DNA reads TGTGCCTGGACACCGTCGGGCTCCTACAATGAGCAGTTCTTC. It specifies CAWTPSGSYNEQFF.

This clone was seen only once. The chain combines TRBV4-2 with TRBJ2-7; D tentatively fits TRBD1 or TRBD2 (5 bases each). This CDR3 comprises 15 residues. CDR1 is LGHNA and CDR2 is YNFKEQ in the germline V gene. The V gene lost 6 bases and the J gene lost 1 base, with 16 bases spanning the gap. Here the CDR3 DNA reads TGTGCCAGCAGAGTGGACACACGGGGATCCTACGAGCAGTACTTC. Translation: CASRVDTRGSYEQYF.

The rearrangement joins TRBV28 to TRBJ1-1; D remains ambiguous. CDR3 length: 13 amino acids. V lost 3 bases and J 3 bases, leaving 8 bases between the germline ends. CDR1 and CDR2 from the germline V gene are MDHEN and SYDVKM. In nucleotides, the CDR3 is TGTGCCAGCAGTTTGGGTCAGGACACTGAAGCTTTCTTT. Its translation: CASSLGQDTEAFF.

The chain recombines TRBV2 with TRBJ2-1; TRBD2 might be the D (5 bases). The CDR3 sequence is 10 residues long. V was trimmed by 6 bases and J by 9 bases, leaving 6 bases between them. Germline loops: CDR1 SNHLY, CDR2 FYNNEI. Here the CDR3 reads CASREGEQFF. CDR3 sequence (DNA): TGTGCCAGCAGAGAGGGTGAGCAGTTCTTC.

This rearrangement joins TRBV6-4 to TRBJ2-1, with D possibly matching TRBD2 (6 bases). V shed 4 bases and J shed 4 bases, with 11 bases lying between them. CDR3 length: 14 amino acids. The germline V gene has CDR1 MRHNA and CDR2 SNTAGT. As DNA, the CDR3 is TGTGCCAGCAGTGCCGCGGGAAGTTACAATGAGCAGTTCTTC. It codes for CASSAAGSYNEQFF.

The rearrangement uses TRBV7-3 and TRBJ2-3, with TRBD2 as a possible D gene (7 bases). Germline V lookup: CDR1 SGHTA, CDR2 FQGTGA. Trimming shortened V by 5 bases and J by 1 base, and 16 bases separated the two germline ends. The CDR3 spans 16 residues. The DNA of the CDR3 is TGTGCCAGCAGCCCACAAACAGGGAGGGGCACAGATACGCAGTATTTT. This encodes CASSPQTGRGTDTQYF.

CDR3 loop: CASRGQGAYEQYF. CDR3 coding DNA: TGTGCCAGCAGGGGACAGGGGGCCTACGAGCAGTACTTC. This chain joins TRBV27 and TRBJ2-7; 11 nucleotides align to TRBD1. Germline V gene lookup returns CDR1 MNHEY and CDR2 SMNVEV (reference sequence). CDR3 length: 13 amino acids. The V gene end was trimmed by 6 bases and the J gene end by 2 bases; junction bases not matched to a gene: 0.

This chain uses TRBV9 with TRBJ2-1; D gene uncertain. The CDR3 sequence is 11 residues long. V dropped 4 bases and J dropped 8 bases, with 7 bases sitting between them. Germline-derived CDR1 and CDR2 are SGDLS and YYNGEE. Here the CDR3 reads CASSLLDEQFF. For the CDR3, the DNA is TGTGCCAGCAGCCTGTTGGATGAGCAGTTCTTC. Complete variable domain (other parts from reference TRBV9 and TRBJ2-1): DSGVTQTPKHLITATGQRVTLRCSPRSGDLSVYWYQQSLDQGLQFLIQYYNGEERAKGNILERFSAQQFPDLHSELNLSSLELGDSALYFCASSLLDEQFFGPGTRLTVL.

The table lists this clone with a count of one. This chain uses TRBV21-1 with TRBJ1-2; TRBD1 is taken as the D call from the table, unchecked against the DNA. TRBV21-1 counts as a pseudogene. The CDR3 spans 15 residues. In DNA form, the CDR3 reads TGTGCCAGCAGCAAAGGGCTCTGGACAGGCTATGGCTACACCTTC. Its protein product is CASSKGLWTGYGYTF.

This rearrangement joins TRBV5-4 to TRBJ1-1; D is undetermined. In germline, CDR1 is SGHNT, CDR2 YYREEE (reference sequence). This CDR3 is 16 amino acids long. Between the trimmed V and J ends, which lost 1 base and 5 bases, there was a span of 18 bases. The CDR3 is CASSLWGWAVGTEAFF. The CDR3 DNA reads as TGTGCCAGCAGCTTGTGGGGATGGGCGGTGGGTACTGAAGCTTTCTTT.

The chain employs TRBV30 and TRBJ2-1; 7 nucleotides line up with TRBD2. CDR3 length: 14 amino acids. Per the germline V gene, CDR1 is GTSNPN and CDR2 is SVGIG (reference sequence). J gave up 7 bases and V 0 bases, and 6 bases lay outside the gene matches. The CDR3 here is CAWSVGREVNEQFF. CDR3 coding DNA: TGTGCCTGGAGTGTAGGACGGGAGGTAAATGAGCAGTTCTTC.

DNA for the CDR3: TGTGCCAGCAGCCAAGATATTAGTATTGAGCAGTACTTC. This gives the protein CASSQDISIEQYF. The V and J genes are TRBV14 and TRBJ2-7; D not resolved. Germline V gene data show CDR1 as SGHDN and CDR2 as FVKESK. The CDR3 runs 13 residues. V lost 0 bases to trimming and J lost 7 bases, with 10 bases between them.

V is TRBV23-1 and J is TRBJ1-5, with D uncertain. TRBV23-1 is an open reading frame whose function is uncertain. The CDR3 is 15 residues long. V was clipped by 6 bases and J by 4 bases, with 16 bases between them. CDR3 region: CASSQEAGNNQPQHF. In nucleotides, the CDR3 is TGCGCCAGCAGCCAAGAAGCAGGAAATAATCAGCCCCAGCATTTT.

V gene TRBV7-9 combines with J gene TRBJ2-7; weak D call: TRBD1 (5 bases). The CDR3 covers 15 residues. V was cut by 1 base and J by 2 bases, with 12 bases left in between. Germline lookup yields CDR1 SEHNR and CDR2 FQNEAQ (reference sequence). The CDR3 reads CASSLGMTETYEQYF. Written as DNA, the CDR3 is TGTGCCAGCAGCTTAGGAATGACAGAAACCTACGAGCAGTACTTC.

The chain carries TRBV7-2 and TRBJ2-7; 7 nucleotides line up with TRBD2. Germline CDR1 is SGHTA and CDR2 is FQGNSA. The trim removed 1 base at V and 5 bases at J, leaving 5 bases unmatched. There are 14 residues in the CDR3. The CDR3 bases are TGTGCCAGCAGCTTAGGTTCGCGGGAGAACGAGCAGTACTTC. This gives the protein CASSLGSRENEQYF.

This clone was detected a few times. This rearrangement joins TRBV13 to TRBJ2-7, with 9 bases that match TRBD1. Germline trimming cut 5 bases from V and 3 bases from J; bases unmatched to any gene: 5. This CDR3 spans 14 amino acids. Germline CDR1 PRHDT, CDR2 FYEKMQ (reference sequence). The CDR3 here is CASSPRDRVYEQYF. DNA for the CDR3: TGTGCCAGCAGCCCCAGGGACAGGGTCTACGAGCAGTACTTC.

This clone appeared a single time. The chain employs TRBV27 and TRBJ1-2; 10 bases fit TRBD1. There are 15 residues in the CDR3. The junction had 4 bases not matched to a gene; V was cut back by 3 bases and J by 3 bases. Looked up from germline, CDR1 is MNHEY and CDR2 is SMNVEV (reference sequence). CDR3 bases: TGTGCCAGCAGTTTGGGGACAGGGGCGCACTATGGCTACACCTTC. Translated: CASSLGTGAHYGYTF.

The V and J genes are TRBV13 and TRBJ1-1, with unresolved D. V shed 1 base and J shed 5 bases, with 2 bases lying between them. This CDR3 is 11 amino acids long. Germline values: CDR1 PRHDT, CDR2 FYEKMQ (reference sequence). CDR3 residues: CASSLVTEAFF. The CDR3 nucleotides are TGTGCCAGCAGCTTAGTAACTGAAGCTTTCTTT.